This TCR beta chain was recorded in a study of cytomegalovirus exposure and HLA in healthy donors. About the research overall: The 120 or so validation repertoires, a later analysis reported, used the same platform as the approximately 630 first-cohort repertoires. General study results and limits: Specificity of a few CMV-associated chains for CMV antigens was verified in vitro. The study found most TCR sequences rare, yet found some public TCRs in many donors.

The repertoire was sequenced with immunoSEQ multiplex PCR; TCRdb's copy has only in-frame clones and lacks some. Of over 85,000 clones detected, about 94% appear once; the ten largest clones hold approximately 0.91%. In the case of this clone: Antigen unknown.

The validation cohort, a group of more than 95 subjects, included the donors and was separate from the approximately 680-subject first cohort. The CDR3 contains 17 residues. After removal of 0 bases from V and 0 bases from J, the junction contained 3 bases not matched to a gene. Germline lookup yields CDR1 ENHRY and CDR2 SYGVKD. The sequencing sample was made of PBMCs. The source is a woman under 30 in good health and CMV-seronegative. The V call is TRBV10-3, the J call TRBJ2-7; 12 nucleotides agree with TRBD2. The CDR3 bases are TGTGCCATCAGTGAGTCGACTAGCGGGAGAAACTCCTACGAGCAGTACTTC. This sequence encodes CAISESTSGRNSYEQYF.